The clone carrying this T cell receptor beta chain was counted between two and nine times. Its antigen remains unknown. This sample was taken from a study of response to subunit inactivated influenza vaccine. Study conclusions and caveats: That few new T cells are recruited by each seasonal influenza vaccination was the authors' suggestion.

From germline, CDR1 is MNHEY and CDR2 SMNVEV (reference sequence). The CDR3 has 15 residues. Trimming at V came to 3 bases and at J to 3 bases, leaving 8 bases not matched to a gene. TCRdb fed the RT-PCR reads into MiXCR, producing one record per CDR3 protein. The sample has hundreds of thousands of distinct CDR3 sequences; approximately 12% are singletons. The clonotype was recovered from a man in his fifties or sixties who received an inactivated influenza vaccine. The chain is built from TRBV27 and TRBJ2-7, with 7 bases lining up with TRBD2. The material was non-naive T cells sorted from PBMCs, obtained 14 days before vaccination. DNA for the CDR3: TGTGCCAGCAGTTTCGGGCGGGAGAGTATCTACGAGCAGTACTTC. Translating gives CASSFGRESIYEQYF.